This T cell receptor beta chain was sequenced for a study of blood T cell repertoires in COVID-19. Study-wide background: Acute-phase and convalescent COVID-19 samples originated in the United States, Italy and Spain. Sample material is recorded as cDNA or gDNA derived from T cells, B-cell-depleted T cells, or PBMCs.

Between the trimmed V and J ends, which lost 4 bases and 3 bases, there was a span of 4 bases. The length of the CDR3 is 11 residues. Germline V gene sequence: CDR1 SGHTA, CDR2 FQGNSA. Clones were read by immunoSEQ multiplex PCR, and TCRdb kept only the in-frame ones, dropping some. Among about 310,000 clones listed, around 92% were seen once. All enrollees were about 18 to 100 years old and from under 25 US areas. Researchers sorted participants into cohorts using their self-reported clinical history. The chain links TRBV7-2 to TRBJ2-7; D gene uncertain. Sequencing used PBMCs or T cells enriched from blood (not recorded which). The receptor's source is a woman aged 25-40 years who had recovered from COVID-19. CDR3 sequence reads: CASSSHYEQYF. CDR3 sequence (DNA): TGTGCCAGCAGCTCACACTACGAGCAGTACTTC.